Listed here are 26 T cell receptor beta chains from one sample, sequenced in a study of blood T cell repertoires in COVID-19. The method was immunoSEQ multiplex PCR; TCRdb's version includes in-frame clones alone and lacks a portion of them. The table has some 70,000 clones, roughly 91% seen once. The sample consisted of PBMCs or T cells enriched from blood (not recorded which). The receptor set was obtained from a woman aged 40 to 49 who had recovered from COVID-19.

The chain links TRBV20-1 to TRBJ2-5, with D perhaps TRBD1 (6 bases). The CDR3 is made up of 14 amino acids. Trimming took off 3 bases at V and 2 bases at J, with 13 bases between the two ends. Germline loops: CDR1 DFQATT, CDR2 SNEGSKA (reference sequence). The CDR3 DNA sequence: TGCAGTGCTAGTGCCAGGGGTTGGCAAGAGACCCAGTACTTC. The encoded protein is CSASARGWQETQYF.

The genes are TRBV10-3 and TRBJ2-1; 15 bases fit TRBD2. Germline trimming cut 7 bases from V and 5 bases from J; bases unmatched to any gene: 12. Looked up from germline, CDR1 is ENHRY and CDR2 is SYGVKD. The CDR3 covers 18 residues. The DNA of the CDR3 is TGTGCCATCACTCCGGGACTAGCGGGGGGACACCCCAACAATGAGCAGTTCTTC. Translated, it gives CAITPGLAGGHPNNEQFF.

The chain has TRBV10-3 and TRBJ1-2, with 7 bases identical to TRBD1. Germline V gene lookup returns CDR1 ENHRY and CDR2 SYGVKD. V shed 0 bases, J shed 8 bases, and the junction held 3 bases outside the gene matches. This CDR3 has 13 residues. Here the CDR3 DNA reads TGTGCCATCAGTGAGTCAGGGGGCGGCGGCTACACCTTC. It is translated as CAISESGGGGYTF.

This chain joins TRBV6-5 and TRBJ1-5; TRBD1 matches at 12 bases. V lost 6 bases and J lost 7; bases outside the gene matches: 7. Germline V CDR1 and CDR2: MNHEY, SVGAGI. The CDR3 consists of 15 residues. In DNA form, the CDR3 reads TGTGCCAGCAGGGGACAGGGGGCATCGGGACAGCCCCAGCATTTT. Its translation is CASRGQGASGQPQHF.

V usage is TRBV11-3 and J usage is TRBJ2-5; a weak D match, TRBD1 (6 bases). Germline CDR1 is SGHNT and CDR2 is YENEEA. The V end was cut by 5 bases, the J end by 5 bases, with 15 bases between. The CDR3 extends over 14 amino acids. CDR3 loop: CASSPRQVEETQYF. The CDR3 DNA follows: TGTGCCAGCAGCCCCCGACAGGTGGAGGAGACCCAGTACTTC.

CDR3 region: CSASYTFSYEQYF. DNA of the CDR3: TGCAGTGCTAGTTACACGTTCTCCTACGAGCAGTACTTC. The chain uses TRBV20-1 and TRBJ2-7; D not certain. This CDR3 has 13 residues. Trimming left V 3 bases short and J 0 bases short, with 9 bases between. Germline V CDR1 and CDR2: DFQATT, SNEGSKA (reference sequence).

The CDR3, as DNA: TGTGCCACCCGCGGGGTGGCCGGATACGAGCAGTACTTC. It yields the protein CATRGVAGYEQYF. The chain employs TRBV6-6 and TRBJ2-7, with D perhaps TRBD2 (6 bases). The length of the CDR3 is 13 residues. V dropped 10 bases and J dropped 4 bases, with 17 bases sitting between them. The germline gives CDR1 MNHNY, CDR2 SVGAGI (reference sequence).

The gene calls are TRBV3-1 (or the pseudogene TRBV3-2) and TRBJ2-1; D gene ambiguous. This CDR3 has 14 amino acids. Looked up from germline, CDR1 is LGHDT and CDR2 is YNNKEL (reference sequence). V lost 0 bases and J lost 6, with 9 bases in between. The CDR3 loop reads CASSQDVVSNEQFF. The CDR3 bases are TGTGCCAGCAGCCAAGATGTGGTCAGCAATGAGCAGTTCTTC.

The chain combines TRBV29-1 with TRBJ2-3; D possibly corresponds to TRBD2 (5 bases). The length of the CDR3 is 13 residues. V gave up 3 bases and J gave up 3 bases, with 10 bases separating them. In germline, CDR1 is SQVTM, CDR2 ANQGSEA. The CDR3 protein is CSVERVGTDTQYF. CDR3 nucleotide sequence: TGCAGCGTTGAGAGGGTCGGGACAGATACGCAGTATTTT.

This clone came up once. The J gene is TRBJ1-2, the V gene TRBV29-1; TRBD1 aligns across 10 bases. Germline trimming cut 1 base from V and 4 bases from J; bases unmatched to any gene: 0. The CDR3 has 13 residues. Germline V lookup: CDR1 SQVTM, CDR2 ANQGSEA. CDR3 residues: CSVEGTGGYGYTF. Written as DNA, the CDR3 is TGCAGCGTTGAAGGGACAGGGGGCTATGGCTACACCTTC.

The chain joins TRBV6-5 to TRBJ1-3, with a tentative D call TRBD1 (6 bases). Germline V gene lookup returns CDR1 MNHEY and CDR2 SVGAGI. The V and J ends lost 7 bases and 4 bases respectively, with 11 bases between them. The CDR3 loop spans 13 amino acids. CDR3 bases: TGTGCCAGCAATACAGGGTCCGGAAACACCATATATTTT. Amino acids: CASNTGSGNTIYF.

The rearrangement uses TRBV5-1 and TRBJ2-2; 13 nucleotides match TRBD2. The germline V gene encodes CDR1 SGHRS and CDR2 YFSETQ. The length of the CDR3 is 15 residues. V was pared by 4 bases and J by 5 bases, with 2 bases of the junction left unmatched. CDR3 residues: CASSPTSGGTGELFF. The CDR3 DNA is TGCGCCAGCAGCCCGACTAGCGGGGGGACCGGGGAGCTGTTTTTT.

In this sample, this clone turned up a few times. The rearrangement uses TRBV12-3 or TRBV12-4 and TRBJ1-2, with D unresolved. This CDR3 region has 12 residues. For the CDR3, the DNA is TGTGCATCTATGGGAGGGATCTATGGCTACACCTTC. The encoded protein is CASMGGIYGYTF.

The rearrangement uses TRBV7-2 and TRBJ1-4; D is perhaps TRBD1 (6 bases). V shed 3 bases and J shed 3 bases, with 11 bases lying between them. CDR1 SGHTA and CDR2 FQGNSA come from the germline V gene. The CDR3 runs 15 residues. CDR3 nucleotide sequence: TGTGCCAGCAGCTTGGCCAGGGGCCCTAATGAAAAACTGTTTTTT. Its translation is CASSLARGPNEKLFF.

This clone has more than one count but fewer than ten. J is TRBJ1-1 and V is TRBV6-1; 11 bases are shared with TRBD1. The CDR3 runs 15 residues. Germline trimming cut 3 bases from V and 5 bases from J; bases unmatched to any gene: 5. The germline V gene has CDR1 MNHNS and CDR2 SASEGT. CDR3 loop: CASSEDRGRRTEAFF. The CDR3 nucleotides are TGTGCCAGCAGTGAGGACAGGGGGCGACGAACTGAAGCTTTCTTT.

The chain joins TRBV12-3 or TRBV12-4 to TRBJ1-1; no clear D gene. The CDR3 length is 13 residues. V lost 5 bases and J lost 2, with 9 bases in between. The CDR3 sequence: CASSGGLNTEAFF. DNA of the CDR3: TGTGCCAGCAGTGGAGGGCTTAACACTGAAGCTTTCTTT.

The genes are TRBV12-3 or TRBV12-4 and TRBJ2-1; TRBD1 matches at 7 bases. The CDR3 extends over 12 amino acids. J was trimmed by 9 bases and V by 5 bases; bases with no gene match: 4. The CDR3 loop is CASSTGAGEQFF. The DNA of the CDR3 is TGTGCCAGCAGTACAGGGGCGGGTGAGCAGTTCTTC.

In its sample, this clone was seen a few times. The J gene is TRBJ1-4, the V gene TRBV2, with D possibly TRBD1 on 6 matching bases. Germline V CDR1 and CDR2: SNHLY, FYNNEI. Trimming cost V 4 bases and J 3 bases, with 12 bases left between them. CDR3 length: 15 amino acids. The CDR3 protein is CASSVGGGANEKLFF. The DNA of the CDR3 is TGTGCCAGCAGTGTCGGAGGGGGGGCTAATGAAAAACTGTTTTTT.

The V and J genes are TRBV21-1 and TRBJ1-4; the table's D call of TRBD1 was not tested on the DNA. TRBV21-1 is termed a pseudogene. This CDR3 contains 15 residues. CDR3 residues: CASSRTTGRNEKLFF. For the CDR3, the DNA is TGTGCCAGCAGCAGGACGACAGGGAGGAACGAAAAACTGTTTTTT.

This clone was observed a handful of times. This sequence joins TRBV27 and TRBJ2-2, with D possibly being TRBD1 (6 bases). Germline V gene data show CDR1 as MNHEY and CDR2 as SMNVEV (reference sequence). There are 17 residues in the CDR3. The germline V and J ends were trimmed by 6 bases and 6 bases, with 23 bases remaining between them. Here the CDR3 reads CASSQSIRGTRAGELFF. Here the CDR3 DNA reads TGTGCCAGCAGCCAATCCATCAGGGGCACTCGCGCCGGGGAGCTGTTTTTT.

The chain has TRBV29-1 and TRBJ1-1; a possible D gene is TRBD1 (5 bases). V gave up 3 bases and J gave up 5 bases, with 13 bases separating them. CDR1 and CDR2 (germline): SQVTM, ANQGSEA. CDR3 length: 13 amino acids. For the CDR3, the DNA is TGCAGCGTTGAGTGGGGGGATAGTACTGAAGCTTTCTTT. Translation gives CSVEWGDSTEAFF. The entire variable domain, with the rest obtained from reference TRBV29-1 and TRBJ1-1, is as follows: SAVISQKPSRDICQRGTSLTIQCQVDSQVTMMFWYRQQPGQSLTLIATANQGSEATYESGFVIDKFPISRPNLTFSTLTVSNMSPEDSSIYLCSVEWGDSTEAFFGQGTRLTVV.

This clone was detected only a few times. This chain joins TRBV7-9 and TRBJ2-2; 9 bases fit TRBD1. The J segment lost 4 bases and the V segment lost 3 bases, leaving 6 bases of the junction unmatched. The CDR3 has 16 amino acids. The germline V gene has CDR1 SEHNR and CDR2 FQNEAQ (reference sequence). The CDR3 DNA reads TGTGCCAGCAGCTTCTCACAGGGGGCGACCACCGGGGAGCTGTTTTTT. Translated, it gives CASSFSQGATTGELFF.

This sequence joins TRBV5-6 and TRBJ1-5; a possible D gene is TRBD1 (5 bases). V lost 3 bases to trimming and J lost 2 bases, with 12 bases between them. The CDR3 length is 15 residues. Germline V gene sequence: CDR1 SGHDT, CDR2 YYEEEE. This chain's CDR3 is CASSSRGGGNQPQHF. The CDR3 DNA follows: TGTGCCAGCAGCTCCCGTGGGGGGGGCAATCAGCCCCAGCATTTT.

The V gene is TRBV1, the J gene TRBJ1-2; no check of the table's D call, TRBD1, against the DNA was made. TRBV1 is deemed a pseudogene. The CDR3 is 15 residues long. DNA of the CDR3: TGCACCAGCAGCCAAGTACCAGGGATAACCTATGGCTACACCTTC. Translation gives CTSSQVPGITYGYTF.

This clone turned up a few times. This chain joins TRBV7-9 and TRBJ1-4; no definite D call. CDR1 and CDR2 from the germline V gene are SEHNR and FQNEAQ (reference sequence). The CDR3 is 12 amino acids. The V and J ends lost 2 bases and 10 bases respectively, with 8 bases between them. The CDR3: CASSLRQRKLFF. The DNA of the CDR3 is TGTGCCAGCAGCTTACGCCAGCGAAAACTGTTTTTT.

The chain joins TRBV9 to TRBJ1-4, with TRBD1 matching over 9 bases. Germline trimming cut 0 bases from V and 8 bases from J; bases unmatched to any gene: 11. The CDR3 consists of 17 residues. Germline CDR1 reads SGDLS; CDR2 reads YYNGEE. CDR3 coding DNA: TGTGCCAGCAGCGTAGCTAAGGACAGGGGAAGTAACGAAAAACTGTTTTTT. Amino acids: CASSVAKDRGSNEKLFF.